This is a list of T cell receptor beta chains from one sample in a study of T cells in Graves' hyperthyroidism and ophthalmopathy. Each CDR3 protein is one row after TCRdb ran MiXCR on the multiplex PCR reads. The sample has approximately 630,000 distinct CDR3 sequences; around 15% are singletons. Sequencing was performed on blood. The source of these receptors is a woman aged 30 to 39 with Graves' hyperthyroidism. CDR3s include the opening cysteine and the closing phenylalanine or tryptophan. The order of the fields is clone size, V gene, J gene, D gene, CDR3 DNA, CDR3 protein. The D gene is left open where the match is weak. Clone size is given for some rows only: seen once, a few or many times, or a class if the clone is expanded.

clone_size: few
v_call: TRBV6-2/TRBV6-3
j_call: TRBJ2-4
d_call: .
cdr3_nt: TGTGCCAGCAGTCAGGATCGCGAGTACTTC
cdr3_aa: CASSQDREYF

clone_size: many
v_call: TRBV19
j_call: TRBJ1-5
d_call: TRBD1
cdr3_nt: TGTGCCAGCCAGCCGGGGACAGTCAATCAGCCCCAGCATTTT
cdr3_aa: CASQPGTVNQPQHF

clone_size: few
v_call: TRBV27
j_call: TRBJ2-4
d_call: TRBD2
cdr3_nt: TGTGCCAGCAGTTCCCCCCTAGCGGGGCCTATGAAAAACATTCAGTACTTC
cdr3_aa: CASSSPLAGPMKNIQYF

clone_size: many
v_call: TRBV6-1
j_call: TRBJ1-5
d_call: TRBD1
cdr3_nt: TGTGCCAGCAGTTCCGAACAGGGGCGTTATCAGCCCCAGCATTTT
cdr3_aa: CASSSEQGRYQPQHF

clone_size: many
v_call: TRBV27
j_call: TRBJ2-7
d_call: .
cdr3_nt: TGTGCCAGCAGCCCGGGACTCGCCTACGAGCAGTACTTC
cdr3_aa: CASSPGLAYEQYF

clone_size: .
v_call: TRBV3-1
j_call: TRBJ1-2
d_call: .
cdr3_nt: TGTGCCAGCAGCCAAAACGCCGGCTACACCTTC
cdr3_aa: CASSQNAGYTF

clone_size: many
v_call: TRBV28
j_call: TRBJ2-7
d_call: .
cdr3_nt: TGTGCCAGCAGTTTAGGGCCTAACTCCTACGAGCAGTACTTC
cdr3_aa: CASSLGPNSYEQYF

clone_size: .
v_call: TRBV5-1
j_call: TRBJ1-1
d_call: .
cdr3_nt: TGCGCCAGCAGCTTTTTGGGGGGTGACACTGAAGCTTTCTTT
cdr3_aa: CASSFLGGDTEAFF

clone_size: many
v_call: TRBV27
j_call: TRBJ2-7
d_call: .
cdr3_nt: TGTGCCAGCAGTTTAGCCCCTCCGCTACGGGAGTGGTACTTC
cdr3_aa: CASSLAPPLREWYF

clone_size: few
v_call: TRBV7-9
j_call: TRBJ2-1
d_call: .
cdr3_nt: TGTGCCAGCAGCTATACAGGGAGAAGAGGCAATGAGCAGTTCTTC
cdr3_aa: CASSYTGRRGNEQFF

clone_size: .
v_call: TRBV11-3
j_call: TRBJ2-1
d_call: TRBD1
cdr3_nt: TGTGCCAGCAGCTTAGACGGGACAGGGTTGAATGAGCAGTTCTTC
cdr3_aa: CASSLDGTGLNEQFF

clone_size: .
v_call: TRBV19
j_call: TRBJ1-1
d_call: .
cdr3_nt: TGTGCCAGTAGTATGGTAGGGATCCTTACTGAAGCTTTCTTT
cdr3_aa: CASSMVGILTEAFF

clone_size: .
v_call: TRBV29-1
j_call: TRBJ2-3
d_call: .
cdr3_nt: TGCAGCATAGTTACAGATACGCAGTATTTT
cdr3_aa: CSIVTDTQYF

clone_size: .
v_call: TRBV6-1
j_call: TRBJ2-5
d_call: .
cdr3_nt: TGTGCCAGCAGTGAAGAACAATTCCAAGAGACCCAGTACTTC
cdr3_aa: CASSEEQFQETQYF

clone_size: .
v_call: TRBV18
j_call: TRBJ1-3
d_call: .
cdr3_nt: TGTGCCAGCTCACCTAGTAACTCTGGAAACACCATATATTTT
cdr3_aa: CASSPSNSGNTIYF

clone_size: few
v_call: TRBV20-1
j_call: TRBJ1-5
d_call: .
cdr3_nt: TGCAGTGCTAGAGACGGGACAACCTATAGCAATCAGCCCCAGCATTTT
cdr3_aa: CSARDGTTYSNQPQHF

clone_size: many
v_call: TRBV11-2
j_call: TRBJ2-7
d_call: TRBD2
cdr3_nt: TGTGCCAGCAGCTCCATTCGGCGGGAGGGGGAGGAGCAGTACTTC
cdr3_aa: CASSSIRREGEEQYF

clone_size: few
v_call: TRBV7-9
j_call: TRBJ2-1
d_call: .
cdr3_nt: TGTGCCAGCAGCTTAGGACCGGGGAGTGAGCAGTTCTTC
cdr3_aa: CASSLGPGSEQFF

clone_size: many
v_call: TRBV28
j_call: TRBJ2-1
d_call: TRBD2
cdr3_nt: TGTGCCAGCTTATTAGCGGGAGACAATGAGCAGTTCTTC
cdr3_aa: CASLLAGDNEQFF

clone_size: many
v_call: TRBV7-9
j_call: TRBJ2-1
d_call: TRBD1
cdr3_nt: TGTGCCAGCAGCTTTAAATGGACAGGGCCTTACAATGAGCAGTTCTTC
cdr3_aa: CASSFKWTGPYNEQFF

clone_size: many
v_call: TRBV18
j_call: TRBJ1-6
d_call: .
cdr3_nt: TGTGCCAGCTCACCACCGGGGGCACCCCTCCACTTT
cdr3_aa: CASSPPGAPLHF

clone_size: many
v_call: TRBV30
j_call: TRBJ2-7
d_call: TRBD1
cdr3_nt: TGTGCCTGGACCCCAGGGGGATCCTACGAGCAGTACTTC
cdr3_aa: CAWTPGGSYEQYF

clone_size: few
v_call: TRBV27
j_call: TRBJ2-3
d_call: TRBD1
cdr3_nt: TGTGCCAGCAGAACACCCACAGGGGGCTCGGATACGCAGTATTTT
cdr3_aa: CASRTPTGGSDTQYF

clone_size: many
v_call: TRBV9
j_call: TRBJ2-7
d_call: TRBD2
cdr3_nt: TGTGCCAGCAGCACTAGCGGGGACTCCTACGAGCAGTACTTC
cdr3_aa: CASSTSGDSYEQYF

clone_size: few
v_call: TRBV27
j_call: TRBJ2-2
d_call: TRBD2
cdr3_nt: TGTGCCAGCAGTTTGGTAGCGGGAGTGGGGACCGGGGAGCTGTTTTTT
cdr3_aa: CASSLVAGVGTGELFF

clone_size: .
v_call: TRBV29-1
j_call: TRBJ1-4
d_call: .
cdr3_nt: TGCAGCGGGCGGACCGGAGGGGGTGAAAAACTGTTTTTT
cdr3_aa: CSGRTGGGEKLFF

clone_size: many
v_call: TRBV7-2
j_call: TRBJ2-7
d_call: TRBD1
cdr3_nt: TGTGCCAGCAGCTTAGCTGCAGGGGGTAACTACGAGCAGTACTTC
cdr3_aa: CASSLAAGGNYEQYF

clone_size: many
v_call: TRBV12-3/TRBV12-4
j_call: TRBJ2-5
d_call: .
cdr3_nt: TGTGCCAGCAGTCGGGAGAGGCAAGAGACCCAGTACTTC
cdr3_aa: CASSRERQETQYF

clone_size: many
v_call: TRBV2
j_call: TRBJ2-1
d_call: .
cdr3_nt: TGTGCCAGCAGTGTTCAACTAAGCCCCGGTGAGCAGTTCTTC
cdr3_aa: CASSVQLSPGEQFF

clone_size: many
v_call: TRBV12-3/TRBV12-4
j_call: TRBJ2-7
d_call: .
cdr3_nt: TGTGCCAGCAGTTTAGCGCGGGAATACGAGCAGTACTTC
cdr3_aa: CASSLAREYEQYF

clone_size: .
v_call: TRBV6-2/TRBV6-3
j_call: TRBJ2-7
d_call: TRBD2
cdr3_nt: TGTGCCAGCAGTCACGGCTTTCTAGCGGGGATATCCTACGAGCAGTACTTC
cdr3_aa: CASSHGFLAGISYEQYF

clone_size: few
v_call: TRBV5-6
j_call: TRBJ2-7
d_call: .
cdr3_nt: TGTGCCAGCAGCCCTTTGTGGGACGAGCAGTACTTC
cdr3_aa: CASSPLWDEQYF

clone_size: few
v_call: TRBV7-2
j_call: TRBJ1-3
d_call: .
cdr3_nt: TGTGCCAGCAGCCCCTCGAGGAGGGAATCTGGAAACACCATATATTTT
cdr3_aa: CASSPSRRESGNTIYF

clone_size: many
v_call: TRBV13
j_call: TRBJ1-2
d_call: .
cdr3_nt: TGTGCCAGCAGCAAAGGTCGGGGGGATGGCTACACCTTC
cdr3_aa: CASSKGRGDGYTF

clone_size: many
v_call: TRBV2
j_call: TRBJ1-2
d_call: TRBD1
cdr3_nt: TGTGCCAGCAGTGGGGACAGCTATGGCTACACCTTC
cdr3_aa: CASSGDSYGYTF